This passage covers 14 T cell receptor beta chains from one sample sequenced in a study of T-cell memory formation after mild COVID-19. TCRdb recomputed calls from the 5' RACE reads with MiXCR, one row per CDR3 protein. The table has 430,000 or so distinct CDR3 sequences, approximately 25% seen once. The sample taken for sequencing was PBMCs or a T cell subset sorted from them (not recorded which). The receptors originated from an adult woman who had mild COVID-19 (a few samples of this study predate the infection). Cell type and time point are not known.

This clonotype was seen ten or more times. The chain recombines TRBV5-5 with TRBJ1-1; D is ambiguous. Germline V gives CDR1 SGHKS, CDR2 YYEKEE (reference sequence). The CDR3 runs 14 residues. The ends were cut back, 0 bases at V and 4 bases at J, with 10 bases in the middle. The CDR3 spells CASSLVGRSTEAFF. CDR3 in DNA: TGTGCCAGCAGCTTGGTGGGGAGGAGCACTGAAGCTTTCTTT.

This clonotype was seen a few times. This sequence joins TRBV20-1 and TRBJ2-5; TRBD1 or TRBD2 may be the D gene (5 bases each). Trimming removed 1 base from V and 3 bases from J, with 21 bases in between. CDR1 DFQATT and CDR2 SNEGSKA come from the germline V gene (reference sequence). The CDR3 totals 17 residues. As DNA, the CDR3 is TGCAGTGCTAGAGGCGGGTCGGGGCTGACGGGAAAAGAGACCCAGTACTTC. Translating gives CSARGGSGLTGKETQYF.

The gene calls are TRBV10-3 and TRBJ2-5, with no clear D. V lost 8 bases and J lost 4, with 11 bases in between. Germline V gene sequence: CDR1 ENHRY, CDR2 SYGVKD. This CDR3 is 12 amino acids long. CDR3 protein: CAIDLLGETQYF. CDR3 sequence (DNA): TGTGCCATCGACCTCCTTGGAGAGACCCAGTACTTC.

This clonotype was seen more than once but under ten times. The chain has TRBV20-1 and TRBJ2-2; TRBD1 matches 7 bases. The CDR3 is 19 amino acids. Germline values: CDR1 DFQATT, CDR2 SNEGSKA (reference sequence). Germline trimming cut 0 bases from V and 0 bases from J; bases unmatched to any gene: 13. This CDR3 is CSARDHDHLGTANTGELFF. The CDR3, as DNA: TGCAGTGCTAGAGACCATGATCATCTGGGGACAGCGAACACCGGGGAGCTGTTTTTT.

This clonotype has a handful of counts. This chain uses TRBV27 with TRBJ2-1, with a tentative D call TRBD1 (6 bases). This CDR3 has 19 residues. V was trimmed by 3 bases and J by 14 bases, leaving 35 bases between them. The germline V gene encodes CDR1 MNHEY and CDR2 SMNVEV (reference sequence). The CDR3 region is CASSFSSGTGLGQSRREFF. In DNA, the CDR3 is TGTGCCAGCAGTTTTAGCTCTGGAACCGGACTGGGACAATCCCGCAGGGAGTTCTTC.

This chain connects TRBV24-1 to TRBJ2-3; 7 bases map to TRBD1. This CDR3 spans 14 amino acids. Germline-derived CDR1 and CDR2 are KGHDR and SFDVKD. V trimming: 6 bases; J trimming: 2 bases; junction bases outside the gene matches: 4. The CDR3 here is CATSPGQSTDTQYF. The CDR3 nucleotides are TGTGCCACCAGTCCGGGACAGTCCACAGATACGCAGTATTTT.

This clonotype came up a few times. This sequence joins TRBV4-1 and TRBJ2-7; D may correspond to TRBD1 or TRBD2 (5 bases each). CDR1 and CDR2 from the germline V gene are MGHRA and YSYEKL. Trimming removed 4 bases at V and 0 bases at J, with 10 bases between. The CDR3 loop spans 14 amino acids. The CDR3 spells CASSRGTGSYEQYF. The CDR3, as DNA: TGCGCCAGCAGCCGGGGGACGGGCTCCTACGAGCAGTACTTC.

This clonotype was seen more than once but under ten times. CDR3 sequence: CASSFLGLGETQYF. CDR3 DNA: TGTGCCAGCAGTTTTTTGGGGCTAGGGGAGACCCAGTACTTC. The rearrangement links TRBV12-3 or TRBV12-4 to TRBJ2-5; D is possibly TRBD1 (5 bases). Trimming shortened V by 3 bases and J by 5 bases, and 13 bases separated the two germline ends. This CDR3 has 14 amino acids.

The V and J genes are TRBV5-6 and TRBJ2-7; 8 bases agree with TRBD1. In germline, CDR1 is SGHDT, CDR2 YYEEEE. This CDR3 region has 14 residues. With 4 bases clipped from V and 4 bases from J, the junction kept 7 bases outside the gene matches. The CDR3 here is CASSHRDRSYEQYF. The CDR3 bases are TGTGCCAGCAGCCACCGGGACAGGTCTTACGAGCAGTACTTC.

The V and J genes are TRBV7-3 and TRBJ2-3; TRBD2 agrees at 10 bases. The germline CDR1 and CDR2 sequences are SGHTA and FQGTGA. Germline trimming cut 7 bases from V and 3 bases from J; bases unmatched to any gene: 1. The CDR3 extends over 13 amino acids. CDR3 sequence: CASTSGSTDTQYF. CDR3 DNA: TGTGCCAGCACTAGCGGGAGTACAGATACGCAGTATTTT.

This clonotype has just a few counts. The V gene is TRBV4-2, the J gene TRBJ1-3; D unclear. This CDR3 has 18 amino acids. Germline V CDR1 and CDR2: LGHNA, YNFKEQ. V was clipped by 1 base and J by 0 bases, with 16 bases between them. The CDR3 here is CASSQGSFGGTSGNTIYF. The CDR3 DNA is TGTGCCAGCAGCCAAGGGTCTTTCGGCGGTACCTCTGGAAACACCATATATTTT.

CDR3 nucleotide sequence: TGCAGTGCTGAGACTAGCGGGAGGGCTTACAATGAGCAGTTCTTC. Protein sequence: CSAETSGRAYNEQFF. V usage is TRBV20-1 and J usage is TRBJ2-1, with TRBD2 identical over 14 bases. Germline lookup yields CDR1 DFQATT and CDR2 SNEGSKA (reference sequence). This CDR3 is 15 amino acids long. V shed 5 bases, J shed 4 bases, and the junction held 4 bases outside the gene matches.

The chain's CDR3 is CASSFGGSAPDTQYF. DNA of the CDR3: TGTGCCAGCAGTTTCGGCGGGAGCGCCCCAGATACGCAGTATTTT. The chain links TRBV27 to TRBJ2-3; 7 bases agree with TRBD2. The CDR3 has 15 amino acids. The germline CDR1 and CDR2 sequences are MNHEY and SMNVEV (reference sequence). Trimming at V came to 3 bases and at J to 4 bases, leaving 7 bases not matched to a gene.

This clonotype turned up a few times. The V call is TRBV12-3 or TRBV12-4, the J call TRBJ2-1; TRBD1 might be the D (5 bases). V was pared by 3 bases and J by 7 bases, with 10 bases between. The CDR3 has 13 residues. The CDR3 region is CASSFWGPNEQFF. CDR3 DNA sequence: TGTGCCAGCAGTTTTTGGGGCCCGAATGAGCAGTTCTTC.